A single sample is the source of the 16 T cell receptor beta chains below, sequenced in a study of blood T cells in healthy people across ages. Sample-barcoded 5' priming and a J-beta primer mix drove a second PCR of roughly 7 to 11 cycles. TCRdb re-called the 5' RACE reads through MiXCR, storing one row per CDR3 protein. The table has 1.5 million or so distinct CDR3 sequences, approximately 40% seen once. Sequencing input: blood. The receptor source for this set is a woman under 30 in good health.

The genes are TRBV6-5 and TRBJ2-7; TRBD1 agrees at 12 bases. This CDR3 has 15 residues. The germline V gene has CDR1 MNHEY and CDR2 SVGAGI. Trimming removed 5 bases from V and 2 bases from J; junction bases left unmatched: 4. In nucleotides, the CDR3 is TGTGCCAGCAGTAGGGGACAGGGGGCCACCTACGAGCAGTACTTC. Encoded protein: CASSRGQGATYEQYF.

The V and J genes are TRBV10-3 and TRBJ2-7; no firm D call. The V and J ends lost 2 bases and 1 base respectively, with 9 bases between them. The CDR3 consists of 14 residues. Germline CDR1 and CDR2: ENHRY and SYGVKD. The CDR3 protein is CAISERQESYEQYF. The CDR3 region has the DNA TGTGCCATCAGTGAGAGGCAGGAATCCTACGAGCAGTACTTC.

The rearrangement links TRBV9 to TRBJ1-1; D is perhaps TRBD1 (5 bases). Germline V gene data show CDR1 as SGDLS and CDR2 as YYNGEE. There are 13 residues in the CDR3. Trimming left V 7 bases short and J 4 bases short, with 14 bases between. Here the CDR3 reads CASGETVATEAFF. In nucleotides, the CDR3 is TGTGCCAGCGGGGAGACAGTTGCCACTGAAGCTTTCTTT. Together with reference TRBV9 and TRBJ1-1, the CDR3 gives the full variable domain: DSGVTQTPKHLITATGQRVTLRCSPRSGDLSVYWYQQSLDQGLQFLIQYYNGEERAKGNILERFSAQQFPDLHSELNLSSLELGDSALYFCASGETVATEAFFGQGTRLTVV.

A few counts support this clonotype. The chain joins TRBV18 to TRBJ2-1; 9 bases map to TRBD2. The CDR3 length is 17 residues. Germline CDR1 reads KGHSH; CDR2 reads LQKENI. V lost 3 bases and J lost 8; bases outside the gene matches: 14. The CDR3 protein is CASSPDMVASGMDEQFF. The CDR3 bases are TGTGCCAGCTCACCTGACATGGTTGCTAGCGGGATGGATGAGCAGTTCTTC.

The chain uses TRBV28 and TRBJ2-1, with D perhaps TRBD1 (7 bases). V was shortened by 6 bases and J by 4 bases, with 16 bases between the two germline ends. Germline assignment: CDR1 MDHEN and CDR2 SYDVKM. CDR3 length: 15 residues. CDR3 protein: CASRQGPGGYNEQFF. As DNA, the CDR3 is TGTGCCAGCAGACAGGGCCCAGGGGGGTACAATGAGCAGTTCTTC.

A word on this clonotype: The CDR3 does not close with the conserved phenylalanine or tryptophan, likely indicating a read error. CDR3 residues: CASSFSTGTGGGYTI. For the CDR3, the DNA is TGTGCCAGCAGTTTCTCCACCGGGACAGGTGGTGGCTACACCATC. This chain connects TRBV27 to TRBJ1-2, with 8 bases that match TRBD1. CDR1 MNHEY and CDR2 SMNVEV come from the germline V gene (reference sequence). J lost 7 bases, V lost 3 bases, and 10 bases had no gene match. The CDR3 loop spans 15 amino acids.

In this sample, this clonotype turned up a few times. The rearrangement uses TRBV6-6 and TRBJ1-4, with D unclear. CDR1 MNHNY and CDR2 SVGAGI come from the germline V gene (reference sequence). V lost 7 bases to trimming and J lost 5 bases, with 8 bases between them. The CDR3 totals 12 residues. The CDR3 region is CASTQGNEKLFF. In DNA form, the CDR3 reads TGTGCCAGCACCCAAGGGAATGAAAAACTGTTTTTT.

In this sample, this clonotype turned up a few times. CDR3 sequence reads: CASSLRAGNEKLFF. The CDR3 nucleotides read TGTGCCAGCAGTTTACGGGCGGGTAATGAAAAACTGTTTTTT. The genes are TRBV27 and TRBJ1-4; D gene uncertain. Germline values: CDR1 MNHEY, CDR2 SMNVEV (reference sequence). Trimming cost V 2 bases and J 4 bases, with 8 bases left between them. The CDR3 sequence is 14 residues long.

The V gene is TRBV12-3 or TRBV12-4, the J gene TRBJ2-1; weak D call: TRBD2 (5 bases). The CDR3 runs 17 residues. V was pared by 5 bases and J by 4 bases, with 21 bases between. CDR3 DNA: TGTGCCAGCAGTCCCAAGGCGCTAGCAGGAGATTACAATGAGCAGTTCTTC. Encoded protein: CASSPKALAGDYNEQFF.

In its sample, this clonotype was seen a few times. The chain couples TRBV3-1 to TRBJ2-1, with 7 bases fitting TRBD2. The CDR3 has 15 residues. Germline assignment: CDR1 LGHDT and CDR2 YNNKEL (reference sequence). V was pared by 3 bases and J by 3 bases, with 5 bases of the junction left unmatched. Here the CDR3 DNA reads TGTGCCAGCAGCCAGTGGGGAGGGAACTACAATGAGCAGTTCTTC. Its protein is CASSQWGGNYNEQFF.

CDR3: CASSKDRGYPQAFF. The DNA for the CDR3 is TGTGCCAGCAGCAAGGACAGGGGATATCCGCAAGCTTTCTTT. The rearrangement joins TRBV7-6 to TRBJ1-1; 9 nucleotides line up with TRBD1. From germline, CDR1 is SGHVS and CDR2 FNYEAQ. The CDR3 is 14 residues long. The trim removed 5 bases at V and 9 bases at J, leaving 10 bases unmatched.

This clonotype has more than one count but fewer than ten. The V gene is TRBV4-2, the J gene TRBJ2-7; 9 positions match TRBD2. The CDR3 length is 15 residues. With 5 bases clipped from V and 3 bases from J, the junction kept 8 bases outside the gene matches. Germline loops: CDR1 LGHNA, CDR2 YNFKEQ. CDR3 in amino acids: CASSKHSGSSYEQYF. The CDR3 bases are TGTGCCAGCAGCAAGCATAGCGGGAGTAGCTACGAGCAGTACTTC.

This chain uses TRBV4-1 with TRBJ1-1, with 9 bases aligning to TRBD1. The CDR3 covers 16 residues. Germline lookup yields CDR1 MGHRA and CDR2 YSYEKL. The V and J ends lost 1 base and 0 bases, in that order; junction bases with no gene match: 3. CDR3 coding DNA: TGCGCCAGCAGCCAAGGTAACAGGGGGCTGAACACTGAAGCTTTCTTT. Protein sequence: CASSQGNRGLNTEAFF.

The V and J genes are TRBV29-1 and TRBJ2-1; no firm D call. The J call is uncertain, as TRBJ2-7 better fits the DNA end. Germline loops: CDR1 SQVTM, CDR2 ANQGSEA. This CDR3 comprises 16 residues. The CDR3: CSVEDRPESSYNEQYF. In DNA form, the CDR3 reads TGCAGCGTTGAAGATCGGCCAGAAAGCTCCTACAATGAGCAGTACTTC.

V usage is TRBV19 and J usage is TRBJ2-7; no clear D. V dropped 7 bases and J dropped 3 bases, with 10 bases sitting between them. This CDR3 is built from 12 residues. Germline V gene sequence: CDR1 LNHDA, CDR2 SQIVND (reference sequence). The CDR3 sequence: CASTDLLYEQYF. The CDR3 DNA reads as TGTGCCAGTACCGACCTTCTCTACGAGCAGTACTTC.

The table lists this clonotype with a count of one. Mismatch with germline at one junction end may stem from a read error. V is TRBV12-3 or TRBV12-4 and J is TRBJ2-3; possible D gene TRBD2, 5 bases. This CDR3 comprises 15 residues. The CDR3 loop reads CSSSFGTVGADTQYF. The CDR3, as DNA: TGCTCCAGCAGTTTTGGAACAGTGGGAGCAGATACGCAGTATTTT.